The 17 T cell receptor beta chains below were found in one sample sequenced in a study of cytomegalovirus exposure and HLA in healthy donors. Primers included in the PCR were 60 Vbeta and 13 Jbeta primers. Clones were read by immunoSEQ multiplex PCR, and TCRdb kept only the in-frame ones, dropping some. Among 100,000 to 150,000 clones, around three quarters were seen once, and the ten largest hold 1.2%. Sequencing was carried out using PBMCs. These receptors were taken from a female donor in good health and CMV-seronegative.

This clone was observed a few times. The CDR3 sequence: CASSVVGRGALNSNQPQHF. The CDR3 DNA reads TGTGCCAGCAGCGTAGTTGGCAGGGGAGCCCTTAATAGCAATCAGCCCCAGCATTTT. The gene calls are TRBV9 and TRBJ1-5, with D possibly being TRBD1 (6 bases). Germline lookup yields CDR1 SGDLS and CDR2 YYNGEE. Between the trimmed V and J ends, which lost 0 bases and 0 bases, there was a span of 19 bases. The length of the CDR3 is 19 residues.

The J gene is TRBJ1-2, the V gene TRBV28; possible D gene TRBD1, 6 bases. In germline, CDR1 is MDHEN, CDR2 SYDVKM. The CDR3 loop spans 13 amino acids. Trimming removed 3 bases from V and 10 bases from J, with 15 bases in between. The CDR3 loop is CASSFGDNHVYTF. Here the CDR3 DNA reads TGTGCCAGCAGTTTTGGGGACAATCACGTCTACACCTTC.

The sample holds one count of this clone. The J gene is TRBJ2-7, the V gene TRBV15; D gene uncertain. Germline V gene data show CDR1 as LNHNV and CDR2 as YYDKDF (reference sequence). There are 14 residues in the CDR3. Trimming took off 0 bases at V and 2 bases at J, with 8 bases between the two ends. CDR3 sequence (DNA): TGTGCCACCAGCAGAGAGGCACCAACCTACGAGCAGTACTTC. Its protein product is CATSREAPTYEQYF.

The J gene is TRBJ1-5, the V gene TRBV28, with D tentatively TRBD1 (5 bases). Between the trimmed V and J ends, which lost 7 bases and 2 bases, there was a span of 18 bases. The CDR3 extends over 16 amino acids. Looked up from germline, CDR1 is MDHEN and CDR2 is SYDVKM. CDR3 coding DNA: TGTGCCAGCAACACGCAGGGTGATGGCGGCAATCAGCCCCAGCATTTT. It yields the protein CASNTQGDGGNQPQHF.

The J gene is TRBJ1-1, the V gene TRBV29-1, with no clear D. Trimming pared 3 bases from V and 5 bases from J, leaving 7 bases between. The CDR3 runs 11 residues. Germline assignment: CDR1 SQVTM and CDR2 ANQGSEA. The chain's CDR3 is CSVDTGTEAFF. DNA of the CDR3: TGCAGCGTTGATACCGGTACTGAAGCTTTCTTT.

With regard to this clone: The germline gene is not matched at one end of the junction; a read error may be the cause. This chain links TRBV7-7 with TRBJ1-1; D is unresolved. Germline V lookup: CDR1 SSHAT, CDR2 FNYEAQ (reference sequence). The CDR3 length is 13 residues. DNA for the CDR3: TGTGCTAGCAGCCCTGTCCTAAACACTGAAGCTTTCTTT. It yields the protein CASSPVLNTEAFF.

This clone has just a few counts. The chain is built from TRBV5-8 and TRBJ2-7; TRBD1 matches at 8 bases. Looked up from germline, CDR1 is SGHTS and CDR2 is YDEGEE. This CDR3 region has 14 residues. Trimming cost V 5 bases and J 2 bases; bases outside gene matches: 6. Written as DNA, the CDR3 is TGTGCCAGCAGGCGCCGGGACAGGACCTACGAGCAGTACTTC. The encoded protein is CASRRRDRTYEQYF. The whole variable domain, filled in from reference TRBV5-8 and TRBJ2-7, reads EAGVTQSPTHLIKTRGQQATLRCSPISGHTSVYWYQQALGLGLQFLLWYDEGEERNRGNFPPRFSGRQFPNYSSELNVNALELEDSALYLCASRRRDRTYEQYFGPGTRLTVT.

The genes are TRBV7-2 and TRBJ2-3; D gene unclear. The CDR3 is made up of 14 amino acids. CDR1 is SGHTA, CDR2 FQGNSA, per germline. V was trimmed by 2 bases and J by 3 bases, leaving 9 bases between them. The CDR3 DNA reads as TGTGCCAGCAGCTTATACAGATCAACAGATACGCAGTATTTT. Translating it yields CASSLYRSTDTQYF.

J is TRBJ2-7 and V is TRBV27; the match to TRBD1 covers 8 bases. This CDR3 is 16 amino acids long. CDR1 and CDR2 from the germline V gene are MNHEY and SMNVEV (reference sequence). Trimming at V came to 8 bases and at J to 0 bases, leaving 12 bases not matched to a gene. The CDR3 sequence: CASRTIRQGHSYEQYF. In DNA, the CDR3 is TGTGCCAGCCGAACTATCCGACAGGGGCACTCCTACGAGCAGTACTTC.

This clone was seen only a few times. An end of the junction differs from the germline gene, which may be a read error. The genes are TRBV10-3 and TRBJ2-7; a possible D gene is TRBD2 (5 bases). The CDR3 is 15 amino acids. CDR1 is ENHRY, CDR2 SYGVKD, per germline. The CDR3 spells CAISAVEATSHEQYF. Here the CDR3 DNA reads TGTGCCATCAGTGCGGTGGAGGCTACCTCCCACGAGCAGTACTTC.

The chain joins TRBV19 to TRBJ2-5, with a weak D call TRBD1 (6 bases). Looked up from germline, CDR1 is LNHDA and CDR2 is SQIVND (reference sequence). The ends were cut back, 7 bases at V and 5 bases at J, with 17 bases in the middle. This CDR3 is built from 14 residues. CDR3 bases: TGTGCCAGTACTCCATTCAGGGGTCGGGAGACCCAGTACTTC. As protein: CASTPFRGRETQYF.

The chain has TRBV15 and TRBJ2-7; perhaps TRBD2 as D (6 bases). This CDR3 spans 19 amino acids. The ends were cut back, 0 bases at V and 4 bases at J, with 25 bases in the middle. Germline CDR1 is LNHNV and CDR2 is YYDKDF (reference sequence). CDR3 loop: CATSRDYPSLSGGGYEQYF. The CDR3 DNA reads TGTGCCACCAGCAGAGATTACCCCTCATTGTCGGGTGGAGGGTACGAGCAGTACTTC.

J is TRBJ1-5 and V is TRBV2; 7 nucleotides align to TRBD1. The germline gives CDR1 SNHLY, CDR2 FYNNEI. Unmatched junction bases numbered 19, after V lost 5 bases and J lost 0 bases. The CDR3 loop spans 20 amino acids. For the CDR3, the DNA is TGTGCCAGCAGTCGCGTCGCAAACTCCGCAGGGGGATATAGCAATCAGCCCCAGCATTTT. This sequence encodes CASSRVANSAGGYSNQPQHF.

The rearrangement uses TRBV7-9 and TRBJ1-3; no firm D call. V dropped 1 base and J dropped 0 bases, with 10 bases sitting between them. The CDR3 is 16 amino acids. CDR1 and CDR2 (germline): SEHNR, FQNEAQ (reference sequence). This CDR3 is CASSLVARISGNTIYF. CDR3 sequence (DNA): TGTGCCAGCAGCTTAGTGGCCAGGATCTCTGGAAACACCATATATTTT.

The V gene is TRBV11-3, the J gene TRBJ2-2; tentatively, D is TRBD1 (6 bases). Germline V gene data show CDR1 as SGHNT and CDR2 as YENEEA. The CDR3 covers 14 residues. V was trimmed by 5 bases and J by 4 bases, leaving 11 bases between them. In DNA, the CDR3 is TGTGCCAGCAGCCGTGACAGGAGCACCGGGGAGCTGTTTTTT. It specifies CASSRDRSTGELFF.

The chain links TRBV6-6 to TRBJ2-7, with D tentatively TRBD2 (5 bases). V was cut by 5 bases and J by 7 bases, with 12 bases left in between. Germline V lookup: CDR1 MNHNY, CDR2 SVGAGI (reference sequence). This CDR3 spans 12 amino acids. The CDR3 DNA is TGTGCCAGCAGTGTGACCGGAGGAGAGCAGTACTTC. Its protein is CASSVTGGEQYF.

This clone was observed once. This rearrangement joins TRBV5-3 to TRBJ2-5, with 7 nucleotides matching TRBD1. TRBV5-3 is identified as an open reading frame with a role that is uncertain. This CDR3 is 15 amino acids long. Trimming took 0 bases from V and 3 from J; bases not matched to a gene: 5. Here the CDR3 reads CARSLGQGLKETQYF. The CDR3, as DNA: TGTGCCAGAAGCTTGGGACAGGGTTTGAAAGAGACCCAGTACTTC.